These 4 T cell receptor beta chains share one sample of origin, sequenced in a study of shared clonotypes between healthy human individuals. CD45RO-negative cells were positively selected for CCR7, leaving out terminally differentiated effector memory CD45RA+ cells. Method: immunoSEQ multiplex PCR; TCRdb's copy keeps in-frame clones and lacks some. Of under 1 million clones in the sample, 96% were seen once. What was sequenced was naive CD8+ T cells sorted from blood. The origin of the receptors is a man aged 25 to 45 in good health.

CDR3 DNA sequence: TGTGCCAGCAGTTACCCCAATGAGCAGTTCTTC. Its translation: CASSYPNEQFF. This sequence joins TRBV6-5 and TRBJ2-1; D is ambiguous. The CDR3 runs to 11 residues. V was clipped by 2 bases and J by 6 bases, with 2 bases between them. CDR1 is MNHEY and CDR2 is SVGAGI in the germline V gene.

The chain recombines TRBV29-1 with TRBJ1-1, with D tentatively TRBD1 (6 bases). The CDR3 contains 12 residues. Germline-derived CDR1 and CDR2 are SQVTM and ANQGSEA. The V gene lost 6 bases and the J gene lost 11 bases, with 19 bases spanning the gap. Here the CDR3 DNA reads TGCAGCGTCCAGACAGGCTCGCCTGGGGCTTTCTTT. Its translation is CSVQTGSPGAFF.

This clone has a single count. V gene TRBV2 combines with J gene TRBJ2-5; 8 bases match TRBD2. The germline CDR1 and CDR2 sequences are SNHLY and FYNNEI. CDR3 length equals 14 residues. V was pared by 4 bases and J by 5 bases, with 6 bases of the junction left unmatched. In DNA form, the CDR3 reads TGTGCCAGCAGTGTTCGGACTAGCCAGGAGACCCAGTACTTC. Translation gives CASSVRTSQETQYF.

This chain connects TRBV5-4 to TRBJ2-5, with 14 bases fitting TRBD2. The J segment lost 4 bases and the V segment lost 4 bases, leaving 6 bases of the junction unmatched. The germline V gene encodes CDR1 SGHNT and CDR2 YYREEE (reference sequence). The CDR3 has 16 residues. The DNA for the CDR3 is TGTGCCAGCAGCCCGGGACTAGCGGGAGTAGGAGAGACCCAGTACTTC. It is translated as CASSPGLAGVGETQYF.